These 26 T cell receptor beta chains share one sample of origin, sequenced in a study of tumor-infiltrating lymphocytes in primary liver carcinoma. The authors made TCR beta cDNA from 400 to 550 ng total RNA with a constant-region primer. Libraries for TCR beta were built through three nested multiplex PCR rounds, which together made up a slightly modified ARM-PCR procedure. The study ran its first two PCR rounds for roughly 10 cycles each, using TRBV1-TRBV30 forward primers and a C-beta reverse primer. TCRdb reanalysed the multiplex PCR reads using MiXCR and keeps one entry per CDR3 protein. The top ten hold about 13% of the sample, which has roughly 80,000 distinct CDR3 sequences, 71% seen once. Unsorted bulk tissue of roughly 20-31 mg yielded co-extracted RNA and DNA. The sequenced sample was liver tumor tissue from sampling region 4. As to subset: tumor region T4, right-lateral pole. The receptors originated from a woman aged 60-70 years with primary liver carcinoma and hepatitis B virus infection.

This clonotype turned up a few times. The V gene is TRBV20-1, the J gene TRBJ2-5; 7 bases align to TRBD2. Germline V gene lookup returns CDR1 DFQATT and CDR2 SNEGSKA (reference sequence). This CDR3 spans 14 amino acids. V shed 7 bases and J 0 bases; nucleotides not matched to a gene: 8. The CDR3 loop reads CSVRPAGYQETQYF. In nucleotides, the CDR3 is TGCAGTGTCAGGCCAGCGGGGTACCAAGAGACCCAGTACTTC.

This clonotype showed up just once. One end of the junction varies from germline; a read error may be responsible. V is TRBV6-5 and J is TRBJ1-5; D gene ambiguous. The CDR3 runs to 15 residues. The germline gives CDR1 MNHEY, CDR2 SVGAGI. The CDR3 nucleotides read TGTGCCAGCAGTTACTCTTGCGGTGGGAATCAGTCCCAGCATTTT. It encodes CASSYSCGGNQSQHF.

This clonotype was observed at least ten times. This chain links TRBV4-1 with TRBJ2-1; D gene uncertain. The CDR3 has 18 residues. CDR1 MGHRA and CDR2 YSYEKL come from the germline V gene. V lost 4 bases and J lost 0, with 19 bases in between. The CDR3: CASSPMVGGGSSYNEQFF. The CDR3 bases are TGCGCCAGCAGCCCGATGGTGGGCGGCGGAAGCTCCTACAATGAGCAGTTCTTC.

As to this clonotype: The junction shows a germline mismatch at one end, possibly a read error. The chain has TRBV11-2 and TRBJ2-2; a weak D match, TRBD2 (5 bases). Germline CDR1 reads SGHAT; CDR2 reads FQNNGV. This CDR3 has 13 residues. The CDR3 region has the DNA TGTGCCAGCAGCTTAGATAGGACCGGGGATCTGGTTTTT. It yields the protein CASSLDRTGDLVF. Based on the CDR3 plus reference TRBV11-2 and TRBJ2-2, the full variable domain is EAGVAQSPRYKIIEKRQSVAFWCNPISGHATLYWYQQILGQGPKLLIQFQNNGVVDDSQLPKDRFSAERLKGVDSTLKIQPAKLEDSAVYLCASSLDRTGDLVFGEGSRLTVL.

This clonotype is a singleton in its sample. This may be a read error: a much more frequent sequence differs by one nucleotide. The chain recombines TRBV2 with TRBJ2-7; 8 nucleotides agree with TRBD2. The CDR3 runs 15 residues. Per germline, CDR1 SNHLY and CDR2 FYNNEI. Unmatched junction bases numbered 9, after V lost 6 bases and J lost 2 bases. The CDR3 loop reads CASRPRTSSTYEQYF. In DNA form, the CDR3 reads TGTGCCAGCAGACCCCGGACTAGCAGTACCTACGAGCAGTACTTC.

As to this clonotype: Compared with germline, one end of the junction differs, possibly owing to a read error. The genes are TRBV11-2 and TRBJ2-5, with TRBD2 identical over 14 bases. Germline CDR1 is SGHAT and CDR2 is FQNNGV. The CDR3 has 16 residues. This chain's CDR3 is CASGRLAGGPGEIQYF. CDR3 DNA: TGTGCCAGCGGGAGACTAGCGGGAGGGCCAGGGGAGATCCAGTATTTC.

This clonotype has a handful of counts. A much larger clone differs by one base, so this may be a read error. The chain joins TRBV10-3 to TRBJ1-1; D call uncertain. The CDR3 runs to 13 residues. Germline CDR1 ENHRY, CDR2 SYGVKD. The CDR3 nucleotides read TGTACCATCAGAGGACCCGAGAACACTGAAGCTTTCTTT. Translating it yields CTIRGPENTEAFF.

The J gene is TRBJ2-2, the V gene TRBV14; maybe TRBD2 (6 bases). The germline CDR1 and CDR2 sequences are SGHDN and FVKESK. V was shortened by 3 bases and J by 4 bases, with 12 bases between the two germline ends. The length of the CDR3 is 15 residues. In DNA, the CDR3 is TGTGCCAGCAGCCACAGACAAGCGGGCACCGGGGAGCTGTTTTTT. This translates into CASSHRQAGTGELFF.

To note about this clonotype: Germline is not matched at one junction end, which may reflect a read error. The gene calls are TRBV6-2 or TRBV6-3 and TRBJ2-7; 10 nucleotides match TRBD2. The CDR3 consists of 15 residues. CDR1 is MNHEY, CDR2 SVGEGT, per germline. The CDR3 DNA is TGTGCCAGCAGCCCAACCCCTAGCGGGGGTTACGAGCACTACTTC. Its translation is CASSPTPSGGYEHYF.

This clonotype was seen once. The junction departs from the called germline gene at one end, perhaps through a read error. The rearrangement joins TRBV6-1 to TRBJ1-1, with D possibly being TRBD1 (5 bases). Germline lookup yields CDR1 MNHNS and CDR2 SASEGT. The CDR3 sequence is 14 residues long. The chain's CDR3 is CAGRAATENTEAFF. The CDR3, as DNA: TGTGCCGGCAGGGCCGCGACGGAGAACACTGAAGCCTTCTTT.

This chain joins TRBV19 and TRBJ2-4, with TRBD1 matching over 9 bases. This CDR3 is 13 amino acids long. The V segment lost 9 bases and the J segment 6 bases; nucleotides outside the gene matches: 6. In germline, CDR1 is LNHDA, CDR2 SQIVND (reference sequence). The CDR3 nucleotides are TGTGCCAGCAGAGACAGGGGGGCAAACATTCAGTACTTC. This sequence encodes CASRDRGANIQYF.

The chain has TRBV5-4 and TRBJ2-1, with D tentatively TRBD1 or TRBD2 (5 bases each). Trimming took off 4 bases at V and 5 bases at J, with 19 bases between the two ends. Germline-derived CDR1 and CDR2 are SGHNT and YYREEE (reference sequence). This CDR3 is built from 16 residues. The CDR3 sequence is CASSLKIGTSHNEQFF. Here the CDR3 DNA reads TGTGCCAGCAGCCTGAAGATTGGGACGAGCCACAATGAGCAGTTCTTC. Full variable domain (outside the CDR3, taken from reference TRBV5-4 and TRBJ2-1): ETGVTQSPTHLIKTRGQQVTLRCSSQSGHNTVSWYQQALGQGPQFIFQYYREEENGRGNFPPRFSGLQFPNYSSELNVNALELDDSALYLCASSLKIGTSHNEQFFGPGTRLTVL.

Of note for this clonotype: One end of the junction varies from germline; a read error may be responsible. The genes are TRBV29-1 and TRBJ2-5; 7 bases agree with TRBD1. The CDR3 is 15 amino acids. CDR1 is SQVTM and CDR2 is ANQGSEA in the germline V gene. This CDR3 is CNVEADRWRAETQYF. CDR3 coding DNA: TGCAACGTTGAAGCGGACAGGTGGCGAGCAGAGACCCAGTACTTC.

In this sample, this clonotype turned up once. The chain employs TRBV6-1 and TRBJ1-2; the D is unclear. V lost 7 bases and J 0 bases, leaving 12 bases between the germline ends. Germline CDR1 MNHNS, CDR2 SASEGT. This CDR3 has 14 residues. CDR3 nucleotides: TGTGCCAGCAAATATGGCAGCACTAACTATGGCTACACCTTC. It codes for CASKYGSTNYGYTF.

The J gene is TRBJ2-6, the V gene TRBV11-3; D is perhaps TRBD1 (5 bases). Germline-derived CDR1 and CDR2 are SGHNT and YENEEA. Deletions cut 4 bases from V and 3 bases from J, with 13 bases between. The CDR3 length is 16 residues. Here the CDR3 DNA reads TGTGCCAGCAGCTCGGAAGGGGCGGATGGGGCCAACGTCCTGACTTTC. Protein product: CASSSEGADGANVLTF.

In the case of this clonotype: Mismatch with germline at one junction end may stem from a read error. V usage is TRBV4-2 and J usage is TRBJ2-3; 7 bases are a match to TRBD1. Per the germline V gene, CDR1 is LGHNA and CDR2 is YNFKEQ. The CDR3 spans 17 residues. The CDR3 sequence is CASSQDRGGGGTDTHYF. The CDR3 DNA reads as TGTGCCAGCAGCCAAGATAGAGGGGGCGGAGGCACAGATACGCATTATTTT.

This clonotype was detected many times. CDR3 sequence reads: CASSPWASGSFEQYF. DNA for the CDR3: TGTGCCAGCAGTCCTTGGGCTAGCGGGAGTTTCGAGCAGTACTTC. The chain recombines TRBV28 with TRBJ2-7; TRBD2 matches at 10 bases. The J segment lost 6 bases and the V segment lost 5 bases, leaving 10 bases of the junction unmatched. Germline V CDR1 and CDR2: MDHEN, SYDVKM. This CDR3 is built from 15 residues.

As regards this clonotype: One junction end disagrees with the germline gene, perhaps due to a read error. The chain combines TRBV6-1 with TRBJ1-3; D gene ambiguous. The germline gives CDR1 MNHNS, CDR2 SASEGT. This CDR3 spans 14 amino acids. The CDR3 loop reads CGIKRVGSGTTIYF. CDR3 coding DNA: TGTGGCATCAAAAGGGTCGGTTCTGGAACCACCATATATTTT.

Worth noting for this clonotype: A much larger clone sits a single nucleotide away, making a read error possible. The genes are TRBV28 and TRBJ2-2; 12 nucleotides align to TRBD1. This CDR3 region has 16 residues. Germline trimming cut 4 bases from V and 7 bases from J; bases unmatched to any gene: 7. Germline V gives CDR1 MDHEN, CDR2 SYDVKM. CDR3 nucleotide sequence: TGTGCCAGCAGTTCATGGGACAGGGGGCGCGTCGGGGAGCTGTTTTTT. Encoded protein: CASSSWDRGRVGELFF.

As for this clonotype: One end of the junction is discordant with germline, which a read error may explain. Here the CDR3 reads CASSPQASGNNEQFF. The CDR3 DNA is TGTGCCAGCAGCCCTCAGGCTAGCGGGAACAATGAGCAGTTTTTC. The V call is TRBV11-3, the J call TRBJ2-1, with TRBD2 matching over 9 bases. Looked up from germline, CDR1 is SGHNT and CDR2 is YENEEA. There are 15 residues in the CDR3.

A note on this clonotype: One base away lies a much larger clone, so this may be a sequencing read error. The chain combines TRBV28 with TRBJ1-6; no definite D call. The CDR3 contains 13 residues. Per the germline V gene, CDR1 is MDHEN and CDR2 is SYDVKM. Trimming left V 5 bases short and J 7 bases short, with 9 bases between. CDR3 in amino acids: CASSLAGNSPLHF. CDR3 nucleotides: TGTGCCAGCAGTCTCGCGGGGAATTCACCCCTCCACTTT. The variable domain in full, with the rest retrieved from reference TRBV28 and TRBJ1-6, is DVKVTQSSRYLVKRTGEKVFLECVQDMDHENMFWYRQDPGLGLRLIYFSYDVKMKEKGDIPEGYSVSREKKERFSLILESASTNQTSMYLCASSLAGNSPLHFGNGTRLTVT.

This clonotype was seen many times. This chain connects TRBV12-5 to TRBJ2-1, with 9 bases lining up with TRBD2. V lost 6 bases and J lost 4; bases outside the gene matches: 7. The CDR3 loop spans 15 amino acids. Germline assignment: CDR1 LGHNT and CDR2 FRNRAP. CDR3 region: CASGQTSGLYNEQFF. DNA for the CDR3: TGTGCTAGTGGCCAGACTAGCGGCCTATACAATGAGCAGTTCTTC.

A note on this clonotype: With a much larger clone just one base away, this may be a read error. The chain has TRBV28 and TRBJ1-5, with TRBD1 matching 7 bases. The CDR3 has 16 amino acids. Germline V CDR1 and CDR2: MDHEN, SYDVKM. This CDR3 is CATQTYRGGSNQSQHF. CDR3 nucleotides: TGTGCCACCCAAACCTACAGGGGAGGGAGCAATCAGTCCCAGCATTTT.

In nucleotides, the CDR3 is TGTGCCAGCAGTTATCAGCGGACGGGATTCGATGAGCAGTTCTTC. Protein product: CASSYQRTGFDEQFF. The chain links TRBV6-2 or TRBV6-3 to TRBJ2-1, with a possible D match to TRBD2 (5 bases). V dropped 3 bases and J dropped 8 bases, with 17 bases sitting between them. In germline, CDR1 is MNHEY, CDR2 SVGEGT. The CDR3 loop spans 15 amino acids.

A remark on this clonotype: The junction shows a germline mismatch at one end, possibly a read error. The CDR3 region is CASNPPRGPTGELSF. The CDR3 DNA reads TGTGCCAGCAACCCTCCGCGAGGACCGACCGGGGAGCTGTCTTTT. The genes are TRBV11-2 and TRBJ2-2, with TRBD2 as a possible D gene (5 bases). The CDR3 is 15 amino acids. Germline V lookup: CDR1 SGHAT, CDR2 FQNNGV.

With respect to this clonotype: One end of the junction varies from germline; a read error may be responsible. This chain links TRBV6-5 with TRBJ1-2, with 8 bases matching TRBD1. Per germline, CDR1 MNHEY and CDR2 SVGAGI. The CDR3 runs to 16 residues. The CDR3 bases are TGTGCCAGCAACGTAGTAGCAGGGGGCAAGTACTATGGCTACACATTC. Translating it yields CASNVVAGGKYYGYTF.